The sequence of this TCR beta chain was determined in a study of cytomegalovirus exposure and HLA in healthy donors. General study points: Later examination showed HLA-associated TCR beta chains had greater clonal expansion than equally common others. Reportedly, fewer N-insertions than the roughly 700-donor mean appeared in an Asian-associated ancestry cluster in a later analysis.

This clone was found a few times. Its cognate antigen is unknown. Both 60 Vbeta primers and 13 Jbeta primers went into the PCR. Measured with immunoSEQ multiplex PCR; TCRdb has only the in-frame clones, and not every one. Of under 150,000 clones listed, roughly 71% are singletons. Although they were nominally healthy when sampled, donors likely had unrecorded immune exposures. Germline V CDR1 and CDR2: SGDLS, YYNGEE. CDR3 length equals 16 residues. The V gene lost 3 bases and the J gene lost 3 bases, with 15 bases spanning the gap. The sequence derives from a man between 18 and 29 years old in good health and CMV-seropositive. V gene TRBV9 combines with J gene TRBJ1-4, with D possibly being TRBD1 (6 bases). The specimen was PBMCs. CDR3: CASSGDIGSANEKLFF. The DNA of the CDR3 is TGTGCCAGCAGCGGGGACATAGGGTCGGCTAATGAAAAACTGTTTTTT.